This TCR beta chain comes out of a study of blood T cell repertoires in COVID-19. Looking at the study overall: The origin of the acute and convalescent COVID-19 samples was the United States, Italy and Spain. From T cells, B-cell-depleted T cells, or PBMCs came the material, which was cDNA or gDNA.

In the original processing: Estimation of nucleated cell counts was performed using reference gene primer amplification. Profiled with immunoSEQ multiplex PCR; TCRdb holds only in-frame clones, not every one. V and J calls and clone size follow that table, whereas D and trimming were derived from the DNA. The data contain 200,000 to 250,000 clones, 86% of them singletons. The receptor comes from an elderly man with acute or convalescent COVID-19. Specimen: peripheral blood.

CDR3: CASSSGGSNQPQHF. CDR3 DNA: TGTGCCAGTAGTTCAGGGGGAAGCAATCAGCCCCAGCATTTT. The chain joins TRBV19 to TRBJ1-5; 7 positions agree with TRBD1. Per the germline V gene, CDR1 is LNHDA and CDR2 is SQIVND (reference sequence). The CDR3 extends over 14 amino acids. V trimming: 5 bases; J trimming: 1 base; junction bases outside the gene matches: 2.